This is a list of T cell receptor beta chains from one sample in a study of T-cell memory formation after mild COVID-19. MiXCR was run by TCRdb on the 5' RACE reads, yielding one entry per CDR3 protein. The sample records 250,000 to 400,000 distinct CDR3 sequences, around an eighth being singletons. Sequencing input: PBMCs or a T cell subset sorted from them (not recorded which). These receptors originate from a man aged 18 to 29 who had mild COVID-19 (a few samples of this study predate the infection). Cell type and time point are not known. The CDR3 runs from the conserved cysteine through the conserved F or W. The order of the fields is D gene, V gene, clone size, CDR3 length, J gene, CDR3 DNA, CDR3 protein. A D gene is named only where the DNA matches it firmly. Rows give clone size only sometimes, using once, few, many, or a class for an expanded clone.

-	TRBV18	-	15	TRBJ2-5	TGTGCCAGCTCACCCCCGGGTCCCAGACAAGAGACCCAGTACTTC	CASSPPGPRQETQYF
-	TRBV15	-	16	TRBJ2-6	TGTGCCACCAGCACAGAGGACGGTTCTGGGGCCAACGTCCTGACTTTC	CATSTEDGSGANVLTF
-	TRBV15	-	16	TRBJ1-1	TGTGCCACCAGCAGAGCCTGGAACAGGGAGGACACTGAAGCTTTCTTT	CATSRAWNREDTEAFF
-	TRBV29-1	-	13	TRBJ1-4	TGCAGCGTGTCGGTAGGGGCTAATGAAAAACTGTTTTTT	CSVSVGANEKLFF
TRBD2	TRBV5-1	few	17	TRBJ2-1	TGCGCCAGCAGCTCGTCAGCGGGGGGAAGCTCCTACAATGAGCAGTTCTTC	CASSSSAGGSSYNEQFF
-	TRBV9	-	15	TRBJ2-5	TGTGCCAGCAGCGTAGGGGGGGACAGAAAGAGAACCCAGTACTTC	CASSVGGDRKRTQYF
TRBD1	TRBV7-2	-	15	TRBJ2-7	TGTGCCAGCAGCTTAGGCTCCGGGACAGGCTACGAGCAGTACTTC	CASSLGSGTGYEQYF
TRBD1	TRBV7-6	-	15	TRBJ2-1	TGTGCCAGCAGCTTAGGGGGACAGCACTACAATGAGCAGTTCTTC	CASSLGGQHYNEQFF
TRBD1	TRBV20-1	-	15	TRBJ1-2	TGCAGTGCTAGAACCAGGGGGCGCCGTAACTATGGCTACACCTTC	CSARTRGRRNYGYTF
-	TRBV4-1	-	16	TRBJ2-1	TGCGCCAGCAGCCAACCCCTAAGGACGGGTCAAAATGAGCAGTTCTTC	CASSQPLRTGQNEQFF
-	TRBV7-2	few	15	TRBJ1-1	TGTGCCAGCAGCCTAAGGGCCCTCAGTCAGGGTGAAGCTTTCTTT	CASSLRALSQGEAFF
-	TRBV7-3	-	13	TRBJ1-1	TGTGCCAGCAGCCCATCTAGGGACGGTGAAGCTTTCTTT	CASSPSRDGEAFF
-	TRBV6-5	few	13	TRBJ1-5	TGTGCCAGCAGTTACCGGGCGGGGCAGCCCCAGCATTTT	CASSYRAGQPQHF
TRBD1	TRBV7-2	-	13	TRBJ1-1	TGTGCCAGCAGCTACAGGGGTTACACTGAAGCTTTCTTT	CASSYRGYTEAFF
-	TRBV7-3	many	13	TRBJ2-5	TGTGCCAGCAGCCGGGGGTTCCAAGAGACCCAGTACTTC	CASSRGFQETQYF
-	TRBV19	few	15	TRBJ1-1	TGTGCCAGTAGTATAGCAGGGACCATGAACACTGAAGCTTTCTTT	CASSIAGTMNTEAFF
-	TRBV11-2	-	13	TRBJ1-6	TGTGCCAGCAGCTTAGATCGGGGAAGGCCCCTCCACTTT	CASSLDRGRPLHF
TRBD2	TRBV12-3/TRBV12-4	few	15	TRBJ2-7	TGTGCCAGCAGTAAACTAGCGGGGAATTCCTACGAGCAGTACTTC	CASSKLAGNSYEQYF
TRBD2	TRBV4-2	few	18	TRBJ2-1	TGTGCCAGCAGCCAAGATGCCACGGGACTAAGGGCTCGTGATGAGCAGTTCTTC	CASSQDATGLRARDEQFF
-	TRBV7-6	few	13	TRBJ2-1	TGTGCCAGCAGTTATATCCCTGGCAGGGAGCAGTTCTTC	CASSYIPGREQFF
TRBD2	TRBV12-3/TRBV12-4	few	14	TRBJ2-3	TGTGCCAGCAGTCCAGCGGGGGGGACAGATACGCAGTATTTT	CASSPAGGTDTQYF
TRBD2	TRBV29-1	few	14	TRBJ2-2	TGCAGCGTTGTCAGCGGGGGGTACTCCGGGGAGCTGTTTTTT	CSVVSGGYSGELFF
-	TRBV5-1	few	15	TRBJ1-1	TGCGCCAGCATAAGTGGGCCGGGGACTAACACTGAAGCTTTCTTT	CASISGPGTNTEAFF
-	TRBV20-1	-	15	TRBJ2-2	TGCAGTGCTAGAGATCCCCCAGGGTCCGACGGGGAGCTGTTTTTT	CSARDPPGSDGELFF
-	TRBV11-2	-	15	TRBJ2-5	TGTGCCAGCAGCCCACTCCGGCCTGTAATAGAGACCCAGTACTTC	CASSPLRPVIETQYF
TRBD2	TRBV5-1	-	17	TRBJ2-2	TGCGCCAGCAGCCAACTAGCGGGGGGGCCCAACACCGGGGAGCTGTTTTTT	CASSQLAGGPNTGELFF
-	TRBV6-6	many	13	TRBJ2-7	TGTGCCAGCCGCACGGCGGTGTCTTACGAGCAGTACTTC	CASRTAVSYEQYF
TRBD2	TRBV25-1	few	16	TRBJ2-5	TGTGCCAGCAGTGAATATTCCGGGGGGGCTCGGGAGACCCAGTACTTC	CASSEYSGGARETQYF
-	TRBV4-1	-	12	TRBJ1-2	TGCGCCAGCAGCCAAGACCCCTATGGCTACACCTTC	CASSQDPYGYTF
TRBD1	TRBV24-1	few	16	TRBJ1-2	TGTGCCACCAGTGATTCAGGGGGCGGGGTGCCTGGTGGCTACACCTTC	CATSDSGGGVPGGYTF
TRBD2	TRBV20-1	many	13	TRBJ2-3	TGCAGTGCCCCCAGCGGGGGGACAGATACGCAGTATTTT	CSAPSGGTDTQYF
-	TRBV18	many	15	TRBJ2-3	TGTGCCAGCTCACCACTCTCAGGGAGCACAGATACGCAGTATTTT	CASSPLSGSTDTQYF
-	TRBV7-6	many	15	TRBJ2-5	TGTGCCAGCAGCCTGCCAAGGGGCGTGGGAGAGACCCAGTACTTC	CASSLPRGVGETQYF
-	TRBV7-9	-	14	TRBJ1-1	TGTGCCAGCAGCGACCTGGGGGGAGGAACTGAAGCTTTCTTT	CASSDLGGGTEAFF
-	TRBV4-1	-	15	TRBJ2-7	TGCGCCAGCAGCCAATCCGGGACGGGGGCCTACGAGCAGTACTTC	CASSQSGTGAYEQYF
-	TRBV7-2	many	14	TRBJ1-2	TGTGCCAGCAGCTTAAGTTCTCCGGGCTATGGCTACACCTTC	CASSLSSPGYGYTF
TRBD2	TRBV2	-	14	TRBJ2-3	TGTGCCAGCAGGGGACTAGCGGGGTCAGATACGCAGTATTTT	CASRGLAGSDTQYF
-	TRBV24-1	few	12	TRBJ2-1	TGTGCCACCAGTGTCAGTTTTGGTGAGCAGTTCTTC	CATSVSFGEQFF
TRBD1	TRBV18	many	14	TRBJ1-1	TGTGCCAGCTCACCAGGGACAGTTAACACTGAAGCTTTCTTT	CASSPGTVNTEAFF
-	TRBV5-5	few	13	TRBJ1-1	TGTGCCAGCAGCTTAGTCGGGGGCGCTGAAGCTTTCTTT	CASSLVGGAEAFF
TRBD1	TRBV4-2	-	16	TRBJ1-1	TGTGCCAGCAGCCCAAATATCGGGACAGGGGGCACTGAAGCTTTCTTT	CASSPNIGTGGTEAFF
TRBD2	TRBV28	few	13	TRBJ2-5	TGTGCCAGCAGTTTAGGGGGGGTAGAGACCCAGTACTTC	CASSLGGVETQYF
-	TRBV15	once	16	TRBJ2-1	TGTGCCACCAGCACGGTTGACAAATCGACGGGCAATGAGCAGTTCTTC	CATSTVDKSTGNEQFF
TRBD2	TRBV4-3	few	17	TRBJ2-3	TGCGCCAGCAGCCAAGATTCGTTACTAGCGGGGGCTGATACGCAGTATTTT	CASSQDSLLAGADTQYF
-	TRBV7-3	-	14	TRBJ2-5	TGTGCCAGCAGCCTCTGGGCCAGGGAAGAGACCCAGTACTTC	CASSLWAREETQYF
TRBD2	TRBV10-3	many	15	TRBJ2-1	TGTGCCATCAGTGCGCAGCGGGGGGACTACAATGAGCAGTTCTTC	CAISAQRGDYNEQFF
-	TRBV29-1	-	13	TRBJ1-1	TGCAGCGTTGAGGGAGGTGTGAACACTGAAGCTTTCTTT	CSVEGGVNTEAFF
-	TRBV6-6	-	12	TRBJ1-4	TGTGCCAGCAGTTTGTTTCGTGAAAAACTGTTTTTT	CASSLFREKLFF
TRBD2	TRBV5-1	many	18	TRBJ2-5	TGCGCCAGCAGCTGGAGGACTAGCGGGGGACCCACGGGGGAAACCCAGTACTTC	CASSWRTSGGPTGETQYF
-	TRBV6-1	-	15	TRBJ2-2	TGTGCCAGCAGTGAACGACAGAAATACACCGGGGAGCTGTTTTTT	CASSERQKYTGELFF
-	TRBV9	-	15	TRBJ2-3	TGTGCCAGCAGCGATGGGGGTACTAGCACAGATACGCAGTATTTT	CASSDGGTSTDTQYF
-	TRBV12-3/TRBV12-4	-	16	TRBJ2-1	TGTGCCAGCAGTTTGGTACTAGGACGGATCTACAATGAGCAGTTCTTC	CASSLVLGRIYNEQFF
-	TRBV6-2/TRBV6-3	-	13	TRBJ2-5	TGTGCCAGCAGTTACATGGGGGCAGAGACCCAGTACTTC	CASSYMGAETQYF
-	TRBV5-1	-	14	TRBJ2-2	TGCGCCAGCAGAACGGACAAGAACACCGGGGAGCTGTTTTTT	CASRTDKNTGELFF